This T cell receptor beta chain was captured by sequencing in a study of blood T cell repertoires in COVID-19. The overall study: PBMCs, B-cell-depleted T cells, or T cells were the source of the cDNA or gDNA that made up the material.

Trimming shortened V by 6 bases and J by 5 bases, and 13 bases separated the two germline ends. The germline V gene has CDR1 LGHDT and CDR2 YNNKEL (reference sequence). The CDR3 is made up of 13 amino acids. Measured with immunoSEQ multiplex PCR; TCRdb has only the in-frame clones, and not every one. The data hold some 270,000 clones, with around 89% observed a single time. Specimen: peripheral blood. The clonotype originates from a woman aged 55-70 years with COVID-19, enrolled during active disease. The chain links TRBV3-1 (or the pseudogene TRBV3-2) to TRBJ1-2; tentative D call: TRBD1 (6 bases). Here the CDR3 reads CASSQPDSYGYTF. The CDR3 nucleotides are TGTGCCAGCAGTCAACCGGACAGTTATGGCTACACCTTC.